The source of this T cell receptor (beta chain) is a study of blood T cells in healthy people across ages. Per the germline V gene, CDR1 is MDHEN and CDR2 is SYDVKM. The CDR3 is made up of 15 amino acids. V lost 0 bases and J lost 3, with 11 bases in between. Overall study findings and caveats: Expanded clonotype changes were possibly confounded by unknown donor CMV status. Higher diversity, along with more naive CD4+ cells, distinguished long-lived donors from aged donors.

Alongside a J-beta primer mix, a sample-barcoded 5' primer served in a second PCR lasting roughly 6 to 11 cycles. TCRdb passed the 5' RACE reads through MiXCR, listing each CDR3 protein once. The sample gives around 800,000 distinct CDR3 sequences, around two fifths of which show up once; about a fifth is in the top ten. With respect to this clonotype: Its antigen remains unknown.

The rearrangement links TRBV28 to TRBJ1-1; D uncertain. The sequence was collected from a man aged 55 to 70 in good health. Material for sequencing was blood. The DNA for the CDR3 is TGTGCCAGCAGTTTATGGCGGGTTAGGGACACTGAAGCTTTCTTT. Its translation is CASSLWRVRDTEAFF.